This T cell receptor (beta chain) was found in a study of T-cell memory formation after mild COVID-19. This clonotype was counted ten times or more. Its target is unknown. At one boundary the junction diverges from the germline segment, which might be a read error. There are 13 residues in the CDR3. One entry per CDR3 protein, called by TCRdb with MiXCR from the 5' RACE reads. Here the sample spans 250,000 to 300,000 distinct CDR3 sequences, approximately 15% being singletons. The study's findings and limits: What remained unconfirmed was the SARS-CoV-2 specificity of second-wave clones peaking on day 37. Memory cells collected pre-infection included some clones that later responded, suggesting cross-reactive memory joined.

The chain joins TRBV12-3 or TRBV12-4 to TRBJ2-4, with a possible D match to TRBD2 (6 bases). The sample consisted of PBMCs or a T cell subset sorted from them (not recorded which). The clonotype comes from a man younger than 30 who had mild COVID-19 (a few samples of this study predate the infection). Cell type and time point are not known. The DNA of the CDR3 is TGTGCCAGCAGTTTTCAAGTAACTAGCCCCCCGGACTTC. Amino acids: CASSFQVTSPPDF.